This TCR beta chain is from a study of cytomegalovirus exposure and HLA in healthy donors. PCR primers comprised 60 Vbeta and 13 Jbeta primers. The table came from immunoSEQ multiplex PCR; TCRdb's copy has only in-frame clones and leaves some out. The table records some 190,000 clones, more than 65% of them present only once. Germline V gives CDR1 SGHVS, CDR2 FQNEAQ. The trim removed 4 bases at V and 0 bases at J, leaving 5 bases unmatched. The CDR3 runs to 17 residues. This clonotype was obtained from a woman aged 25 to 45 in good health and CMV-seropositive. The chain couples TRBV7-8 to TRBJ2-6; 8 nucleotides agree with TRBD1. Sequencing was done on a sample of PBMCs. CDR3 loop: CASSWDRRISGANVLTF. CDR3 DNA sequence: TGTGCCAGCAGCTGGGACAGGAGAATCTCTGGGGCCAACGTCCTGACTTTC.